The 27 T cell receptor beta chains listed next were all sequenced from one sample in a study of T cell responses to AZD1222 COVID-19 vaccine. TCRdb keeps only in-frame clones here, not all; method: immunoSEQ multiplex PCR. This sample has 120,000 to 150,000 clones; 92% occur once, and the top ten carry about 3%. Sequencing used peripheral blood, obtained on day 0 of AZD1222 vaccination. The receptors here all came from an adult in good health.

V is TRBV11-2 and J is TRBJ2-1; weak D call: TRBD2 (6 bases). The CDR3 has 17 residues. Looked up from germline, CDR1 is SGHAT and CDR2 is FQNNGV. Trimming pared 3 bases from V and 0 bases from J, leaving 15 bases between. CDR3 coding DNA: TGTGCCAGCAGCTTGAGAGCTAGCGCCAACTCCTACAATGAGCAGTTCTTC. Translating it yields CASSLRASANSYNEQFF.

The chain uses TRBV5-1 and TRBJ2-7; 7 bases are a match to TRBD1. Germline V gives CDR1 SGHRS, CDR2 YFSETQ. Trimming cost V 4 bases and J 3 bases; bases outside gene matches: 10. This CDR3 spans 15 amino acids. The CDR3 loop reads CASSPGTEPLYEQYF. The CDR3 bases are TGCGCCAGCAGCCCGGGGACAGAACCACTCTACGAGCAGTACTTC.

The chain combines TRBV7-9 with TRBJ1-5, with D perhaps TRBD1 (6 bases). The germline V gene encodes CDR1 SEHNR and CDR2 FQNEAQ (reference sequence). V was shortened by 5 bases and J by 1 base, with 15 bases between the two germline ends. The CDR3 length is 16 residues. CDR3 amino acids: CASSQARGASNQPQHF. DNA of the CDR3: TGTGCCAGCAGCCAGGCCCGGGGGGCAAGCAATCAGCCCCAGCATTTT.

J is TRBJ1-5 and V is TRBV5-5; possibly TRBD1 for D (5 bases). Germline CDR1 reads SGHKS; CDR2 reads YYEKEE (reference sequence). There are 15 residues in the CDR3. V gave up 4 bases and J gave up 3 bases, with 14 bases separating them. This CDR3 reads CASSGGGWANQPQHF. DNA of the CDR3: TGTGCCAGCAGCGGCGGGGGATGGGCCAATCAGCCCCAGCATTTT. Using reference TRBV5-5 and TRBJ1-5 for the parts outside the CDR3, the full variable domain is DAGVTQSPTHLIKTRGQQVTLRCSPISGHKSVSWYQQVLGQGPQFIFQYYEKEERGRGNFPDRFSARQFPNYSSELNVNALLLGDSALYLCASSGGGWANQPQHFGDGTRLSIL.

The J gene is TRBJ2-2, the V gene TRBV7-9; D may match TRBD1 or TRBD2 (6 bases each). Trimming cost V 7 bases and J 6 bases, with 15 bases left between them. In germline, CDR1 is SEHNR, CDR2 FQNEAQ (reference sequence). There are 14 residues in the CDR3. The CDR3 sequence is CASTFQRGPGELFF. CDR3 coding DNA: TGTGCCAGCACCTTCCAACGGGGGCCCGGGGAGCTGTTTTTT.

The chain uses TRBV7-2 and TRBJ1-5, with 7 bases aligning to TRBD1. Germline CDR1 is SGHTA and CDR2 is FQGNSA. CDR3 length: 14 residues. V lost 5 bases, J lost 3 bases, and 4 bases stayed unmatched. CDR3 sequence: CASSLTGDNQPQHF. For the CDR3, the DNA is TGTGCCAGCAGCCTAACAGGGGACAATCAGCCCCAGCATTTT.

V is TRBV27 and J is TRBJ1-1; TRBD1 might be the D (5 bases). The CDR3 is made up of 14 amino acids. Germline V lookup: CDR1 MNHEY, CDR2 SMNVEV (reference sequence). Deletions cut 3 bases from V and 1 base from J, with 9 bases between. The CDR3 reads CASSFEGSNTEAFF. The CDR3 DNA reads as TGTGCCAGCAGTTTCGAGGGGTCGAACACTGAAGCTTTCTTT.

For the CDR3, the DNA is TGCGCCAGCAGCAATCTCGGGGAGACCCAGTACTTC. Its protein is CASSNLGETQYF. The J gene is TRBJ2-5, the V gene TRBV5-1; D uncertain. The germline V and J ends were trimmed by 4 bases and 5 bases, with 9 bases remaining between them. This CDR3 comprises 12 residues. The germline V gene encodes CDR1 SGHRS and CDR2 YFSETQ. The full variable domain, in which reference TRBV5-1 and TRBJ2-5 provide the parts outside the CDR3, is KAGVTQTPRYLIKTRGQQVTLSCSPISGHRSVSWYQQTPGQGLQFLFEYFSETQRNKGNFPGRFSGRQFSNSRSEMNVSTLELGDSALYLCASSNLGETQYFGPGTRLLVL.

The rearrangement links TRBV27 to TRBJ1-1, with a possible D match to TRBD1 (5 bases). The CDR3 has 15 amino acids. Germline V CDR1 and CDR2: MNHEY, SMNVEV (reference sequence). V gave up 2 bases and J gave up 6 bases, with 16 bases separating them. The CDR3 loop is CASSLRLGEWPEAFF. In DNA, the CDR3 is TGTGCCAGCAGTTTAAGGTTGGGGGAGTGGCCTGAAGCTTTCTTT.

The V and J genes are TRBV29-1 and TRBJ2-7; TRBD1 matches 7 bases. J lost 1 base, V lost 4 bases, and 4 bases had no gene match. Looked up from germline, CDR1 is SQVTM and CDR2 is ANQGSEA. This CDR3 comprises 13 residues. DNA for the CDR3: TGCAGCGTTGCCGGGACAGCATCCTACGAGCAGTACTTC. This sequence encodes CSVAGTASYEQYF.

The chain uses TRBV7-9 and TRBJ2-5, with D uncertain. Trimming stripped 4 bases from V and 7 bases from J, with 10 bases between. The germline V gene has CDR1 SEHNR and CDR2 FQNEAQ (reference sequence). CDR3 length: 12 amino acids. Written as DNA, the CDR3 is TGTGCCAGCAGCTCTGAATCTGTGACCCAGTACTTC. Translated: CASSSESVTQYF.

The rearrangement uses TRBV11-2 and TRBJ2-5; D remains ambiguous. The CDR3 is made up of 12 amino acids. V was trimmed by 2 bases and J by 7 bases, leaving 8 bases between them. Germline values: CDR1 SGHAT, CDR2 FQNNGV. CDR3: CASSLTPGTQYF. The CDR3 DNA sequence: TGTGCCAGCAGCTTAACTCCGGGGACCCAGTACTTC.

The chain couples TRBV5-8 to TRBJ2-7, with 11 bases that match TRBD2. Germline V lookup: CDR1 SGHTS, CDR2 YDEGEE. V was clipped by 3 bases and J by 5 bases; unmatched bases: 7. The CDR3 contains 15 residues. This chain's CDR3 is CASSSLAGGPHEQYF. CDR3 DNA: TGTGCCAGCAGCTCCTTAGCGGGAGGGCCGCACGAGCAGTACTTC.

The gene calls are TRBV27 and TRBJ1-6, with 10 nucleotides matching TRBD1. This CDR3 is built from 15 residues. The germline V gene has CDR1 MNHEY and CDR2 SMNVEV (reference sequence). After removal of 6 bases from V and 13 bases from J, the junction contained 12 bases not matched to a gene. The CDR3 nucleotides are TGTGCCAGCAGCCAGAGACAGGGGGCGGGCTACCCCCTCCACTTT. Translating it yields CASSQRQGAGYPLHF.

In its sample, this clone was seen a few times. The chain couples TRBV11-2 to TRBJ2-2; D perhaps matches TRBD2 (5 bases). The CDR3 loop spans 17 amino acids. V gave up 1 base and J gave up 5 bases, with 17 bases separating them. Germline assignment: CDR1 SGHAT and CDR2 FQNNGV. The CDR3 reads CASSLVAGGILTGELFF. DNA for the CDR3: TGTGCCAGCAGCTTAGTGGCGGGCGGAATTTTGACCGGGGAGCTGTTTTTT. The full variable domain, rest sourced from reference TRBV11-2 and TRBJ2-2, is EAGVAQSPRYKIIEKRQSVAFWCNPISGHATLYWYQQILGQGPKLLIQFQNNGVVDDSQLPKDRFSAERLKGVDSTLKIQPAKLEDSAVYLCASSLVAGGILTGELFFGEGSRLTVL.

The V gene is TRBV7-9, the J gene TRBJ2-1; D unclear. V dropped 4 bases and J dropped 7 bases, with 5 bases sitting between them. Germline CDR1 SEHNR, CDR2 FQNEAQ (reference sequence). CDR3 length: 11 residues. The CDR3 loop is CASSWRNEQFF. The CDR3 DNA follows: TGTGCCAGCAGCTGGCGGAATGAGCAGTTCTTC.

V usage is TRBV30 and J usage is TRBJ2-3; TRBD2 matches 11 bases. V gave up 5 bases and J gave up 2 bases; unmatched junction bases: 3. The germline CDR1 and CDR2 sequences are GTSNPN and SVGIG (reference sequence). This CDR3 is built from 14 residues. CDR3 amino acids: CAWRLAGTTDTQYF. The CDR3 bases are TGTGCCTGGCGACTAGCGGGGACCACAGATACGCAGTATTTT.

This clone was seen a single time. CDR3 bases: TGTGCCAGCAGAACCCGGCGCGGGACTAGCGGGATACCCTCGTCCCCCCATGAGCAGTTCTTC. It translates to CASRTRRGTSGIPSSPHEQFF. The chain is built from TRBV27 and TRBJ2-1; 13 bases fit TRBD2. This CDR3 has 21 amino acids. V was pared by 6 bases and J by 8 bases, with 25 bases of the junction left unmatched. The germline CDR1 and CDR2 sequences are MNHEY and SMNVEV (reference sequence).

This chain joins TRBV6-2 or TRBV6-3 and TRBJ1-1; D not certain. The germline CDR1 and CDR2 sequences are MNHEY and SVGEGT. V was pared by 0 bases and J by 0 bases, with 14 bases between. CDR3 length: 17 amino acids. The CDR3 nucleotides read TGTGCCAGCAGTTACTCGGTTTTTGGGGTGGTGAACACTGAAGCTTTCTTT. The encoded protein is CASSYSVFGVVNTEAFF.

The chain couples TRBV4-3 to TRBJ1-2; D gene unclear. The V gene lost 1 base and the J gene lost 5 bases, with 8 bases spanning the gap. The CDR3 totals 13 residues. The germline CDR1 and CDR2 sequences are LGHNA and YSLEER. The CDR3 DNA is TGCGCCAGCAGCCAAGCCGGAGGGTATGGCTACACCTTC. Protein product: CASSQAGGYGYTF.

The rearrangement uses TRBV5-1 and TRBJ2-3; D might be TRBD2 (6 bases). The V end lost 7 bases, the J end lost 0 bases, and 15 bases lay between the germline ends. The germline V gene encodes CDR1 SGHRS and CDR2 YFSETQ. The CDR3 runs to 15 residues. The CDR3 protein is CASRPTAGSTDTQYF. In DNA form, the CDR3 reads TGCGCCAGCCGCCCCACGGCGGGGAGCACAGATACGCAGTATTTT.

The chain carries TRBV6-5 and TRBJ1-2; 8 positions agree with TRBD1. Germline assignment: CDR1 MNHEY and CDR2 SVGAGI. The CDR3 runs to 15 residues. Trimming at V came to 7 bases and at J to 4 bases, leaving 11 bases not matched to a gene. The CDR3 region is CASTHRTGTGYGYTF. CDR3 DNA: TGTGCCAGCACACACCGTACAGGGACAGGCTATGGCTACACCTTC.

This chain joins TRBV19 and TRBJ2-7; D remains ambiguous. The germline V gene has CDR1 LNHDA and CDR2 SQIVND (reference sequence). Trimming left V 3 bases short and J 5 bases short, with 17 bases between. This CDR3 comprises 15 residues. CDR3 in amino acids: CASSMRSGGVDEQYF. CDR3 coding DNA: TGTGCCAGTAGTATGAGGTCGGGTGGGGTCGACGAGCAGTACTTC.

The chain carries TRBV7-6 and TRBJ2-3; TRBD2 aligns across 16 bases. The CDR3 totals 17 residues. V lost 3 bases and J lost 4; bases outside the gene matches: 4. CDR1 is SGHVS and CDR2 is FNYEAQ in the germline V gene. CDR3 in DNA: TGTGCCAGCAGCTTTGGGACTAGCGGGAGGGCAGCAGATACGCAGTATTTT. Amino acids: CASSFGTSGRAADTQYF.

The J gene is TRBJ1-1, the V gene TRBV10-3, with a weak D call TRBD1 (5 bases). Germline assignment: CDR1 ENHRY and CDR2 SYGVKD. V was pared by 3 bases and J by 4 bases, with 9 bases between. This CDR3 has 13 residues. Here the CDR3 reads CAISDRGSTEAFF. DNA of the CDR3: TGTGCCATCAGTGATCGGGGGAGCACTGAAGCTTTCTTT.

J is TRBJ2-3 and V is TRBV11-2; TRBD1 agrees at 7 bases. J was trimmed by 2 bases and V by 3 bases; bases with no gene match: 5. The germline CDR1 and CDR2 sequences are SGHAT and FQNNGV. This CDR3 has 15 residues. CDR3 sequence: CASSFLGQLTDTQYF. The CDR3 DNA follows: TGTGCCAGCAGCTTCTTGGGACAGCTCACAGATACGCAGTATTTT.

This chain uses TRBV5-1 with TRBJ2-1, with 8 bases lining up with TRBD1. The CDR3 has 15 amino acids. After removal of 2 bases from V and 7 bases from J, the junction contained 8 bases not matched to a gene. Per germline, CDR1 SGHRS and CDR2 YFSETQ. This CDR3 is CASSLAGGSGNEQFF. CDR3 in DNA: TGCGCCAGCAGCTTAGCAGGGGGCTCGGGGAATGAGCAGTTCTTC.